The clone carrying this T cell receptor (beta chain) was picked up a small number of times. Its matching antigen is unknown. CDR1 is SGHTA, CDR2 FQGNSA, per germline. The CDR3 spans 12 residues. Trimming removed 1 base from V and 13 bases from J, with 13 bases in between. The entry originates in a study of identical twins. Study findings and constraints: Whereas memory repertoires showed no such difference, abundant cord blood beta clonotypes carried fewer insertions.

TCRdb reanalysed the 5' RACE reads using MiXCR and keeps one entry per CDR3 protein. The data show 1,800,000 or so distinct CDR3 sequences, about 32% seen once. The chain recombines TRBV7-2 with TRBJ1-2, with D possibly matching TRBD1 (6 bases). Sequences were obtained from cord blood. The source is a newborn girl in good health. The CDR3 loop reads CASSLVGGQGTF. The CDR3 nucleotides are TGTGCCAGCAGCTTAGTCGGGGGGCAGGGCACCTTC.